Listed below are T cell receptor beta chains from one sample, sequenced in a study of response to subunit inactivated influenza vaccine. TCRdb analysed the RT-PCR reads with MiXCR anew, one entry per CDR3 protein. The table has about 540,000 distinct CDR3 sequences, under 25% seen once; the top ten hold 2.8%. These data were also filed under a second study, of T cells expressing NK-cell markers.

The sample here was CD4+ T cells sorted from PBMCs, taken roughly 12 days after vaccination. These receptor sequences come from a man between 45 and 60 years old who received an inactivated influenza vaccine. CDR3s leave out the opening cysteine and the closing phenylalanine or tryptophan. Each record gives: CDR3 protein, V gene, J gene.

CDR3: ASSYDAGRLYEQY
V: TRBV6-5
J: TRBJ2-7

CDR3: ASSLAATGRSYNEQF
V: TRBV7-8
J: TRBJ2-1

CDR3: ASSLDRNNYGYT
V: TRBV5-1
J: TRBJ1-2

CDR3: ASSYSTSGRPSSYEQY
V: TRBV6-5
J: TRBJ2-7

CDR3: SASRSGVLT
V: TRBV20-1
J: TRBJ2-6

CDR3: ASSQDLGRINTEAF
V: TRBV4-3
J: TRBJ1-1

CDR3: ASSQGRLAGSSYNEQF
V: TRBV6-2/TRBV6-3
J: TRBJ2-1

CDR3: ASSQVFTGELF
V: TRBV3-1
J: TRBJ2-2

CDR3: ASSYSGGVGAQH
V: TRBV6-5
J: TRBJ1-5

CDR3: SVEKGGGGYNEQF
V: TRBV29-1
J: TRBJ2-1

CDR3: ASRGSWFEQY
V: TRBV5-1
J: TRBJ2-7

CDR3: ASSQVPSGGAGEQF
V: TRBV4-2
J: TRBJ2-1

CDR3: ASSNPLALADTQY
V: TRBV9
J: TRBJ2-3

CDR3: ASSWARGQVNTEAF
V: TRBV5-5
J: TRBJ1-1

CDR3: ASSLGSGTKGRGTQY
V: TRBV6-1
J: TRBJ2-3

CDR3: ASGYRTSGGLGIANEQF
V: TRBV12-5
J: TRBJ2-1

CDR3: SVEGGTGIQETQY
V: TRBV29-1
J: TRBJ2-5

CDR3: ASSQEPGGLSPLH
V: TRBV14
J: TRBJ1-6

CDR3: ASSLGFQYEQY
V: TRBV7-2
J: TRBJ2-7

CDR3: ATSRAGLYPYEQY
V: TRBV15
J: TRBJ2-7

CDR3: ASRPNNYGSGANVLT
V: TRBV6-2/TRBV6-3
J: TRBJ2-6

CDR3: ASTPGTRRSPLH
V: TRBV5-1
J: TRBJ1-6

CDR3: ASSLGRTITDTQY
V: TRBV7-2
J: TRBJ2-3

CDR3: ASSVWGMGQPQH
V: TRBV12-3/TRBV12-4
J: TRBJ1-5

CDR3: RPTSGGFEDEQF
V: TRBV20-1
J: TRBJ2-1

CDR3: ASSFGGGTQQY
V: TRBV14
J: TRBJ2-7

CDR3: ASSWDGVREKLF
V: TRBV5-1
J: TRBJ1-4

CDR3: ASSPNLSGTDTQY
V: TRBV18
J: TRBJ2-3

CDR3: ASSQYGTGGHGYT
V: TRBV6-2/TRBV6-3
J: TRBJ1-2

CDR3: SAPSRVWNQPQH
V: TRBV20-1
J: TRBJ1-5

CDR3: ASSLSTGLF
V: TRBV5-6
J: TRBJ2-1

CDR3: ASSLKQGAYGYT
V: TRBV7-8
J: TRBJ1-2

CDR3: ASSQYGTGAYEQY
V: TRBV4-3
J: TRBJ2-7

CDR3: ASSQELAGGYNEQF
V: TRBV4-1
J: TRBJ2-1

CDR3: SARDARTGSQETQY
V: TRBV20-1
J: TRBJ2-5

CDR3: ASSLISRDLKTQY
V: TRBV7-6
J: TRBJ2-5

CDR3: ASSKEVGSAYTDTQY
V: TRBV14
J: TRBJ2-3

CDR3: ASSLGTSGGQDTQY
V: TRBV5-1
J: TRBJ2-3

CDR3: SVGDRLPYEQY
V: TRBV29-1
J: TRBJ2-7

CDR3: ASRQDRVYEQY
V: TRBV2
J: TRBJ2-7

CDR3: ASSSGPQQETQY
V: TRBV5-6
J: TRBJ2-5

CDR3: ASSPLAGSQPQH
V: TRBV19
J: TRBJ1-5

CDR3: ASSQETTDTQY
V: TRBV4-2
J: TRBJ2-3

CDR3: ASIRRTGFAGELF
V: TRBV5-6
J: TRBJ2-2

CDR3: SAREGSSYNEQF
V: TRBV20-1
J: TRBJ2-1

CDR3: ATSDFTQGPSF
V: TRBV24-1
J: TRBJ2-3

CDR3: ASRQGLGAEQY
V: TRBV12-3/TRBV12-4
J: TRBJ2-7

CDR3: ASRRDRGRGAF
V: TRBV2
J: TRBJ1-1

CDR3: CATLLYSGRAESTDTQY
V: TRBV20-1
J: TRBJ2-3

CDR3: ASWDRPGELF
V: TRBV6-1
J: TRBJ2-2

CDR3: ASSLIAGATGELF
V: TRBV5-1
J: TRBJ2-2

CDR3: SASTATDTQY
V: TRBV20-1
J: TRBJ2-3

CDR3: ASNTQGRGEQF
V: TRBV28
J: TRBJ2-1